This record concerns one TCR beta chain sequence. Original handling: Nucleated cell counts were estimated from reference gene primer amplification. TCRdb keeps only in-frame clones here, not all; method: immunoSEQ multiplex PCR. V, J and clone size reflect that table, while D and trimming were determined from the DNA. The sample shows 230,000 or so clones, about four fifths of them seen only once. This entry belongs to a study of blood T cell repertoires in COVID-19. Across the whole study: Sites across the United States, Italy and Spain contributed samples from acute and convalescent COVID-19. PBMCs, B-cell-depleted T cells, or T cells provided the cDNA or gDNA that made up the material.

Germline V gene data show CDR1 as LNHDA and CDR2 as SQIVND (reference sequence). V shed 1 base, J shed 4 bases, and the junction held 7 bases outside the gene matches. CDR3 length: 15 amino acids. This TCR was recovered from a man aged 40-49 years with active or convalescent COVID-19. J is TRBJ2-7 and V is TRBV19, with TRBD1 matching over 7 bases. The sample consisted of peripheral blood. The CDR3 nucleotides read TGTGCCAGTAGTATAGGACAGGGCGGACATTACGAGCAGTACTTC. This encodes CASSIGQGGHYEQYF.